The next 7 T cell receptor beta chains were all read from a single sample in a study of early T cells in non-severe SARS-CoV-2 infection. TCRdb used MiXCR to reprocess the 5' RACE reads, holding one entry per CDR3 protein. The sample holds some 82,000 distinct CDR3 sequences; approximately 6% are singletons and the top ten take roughly 8%. Sequenced material: whole blood. Receptors were obtained from an adult who was a healthcare worker with PCR-confirmed SARS-CoV-2 infection or an uninfected control (not recorded which).

This clonotype was recorded at least ten times. The chain uses TRBV29-1 and TRBJ1-6, with a possible D match to TRBD1 (5 bases). Trimming took off 4 bases at V and 7 bases at J, with 11 bases between the two ends. The germline CDR1 and CDR2 sequences are SQVTM and ANQGSEA. The CDR3 contains 13 residues. The CDR3 protein is CSVVDSWNSPLHF. CDR3 DNA sequence: TGCAGCGTTGTCGACAGCTGGAATTCACCCCTCCACTTT.

The V call is TRBV6-5, the J call TRBJ1-1; tentative D call: TRBD1 (6 bases). The germline CDR1 and CDR2 sequences are MNHEY and SVGAGI. The CDR3 spans 14 residues. With 2 bases removed from V and 1 base from J, the gap between germline ends came to 8 bases. CDR3 protein: CASSYRGTNTEAFF. The CDR3 DNA is TGTGCCAGCAGTTACAGGGGGACGAACACTGAAGCTTTCTTT.

The V call is TRBV4-3, the J call TRBJ2-3, with D unclear. CDR3 size: 16 residues. Looked up from germline, CDR1 is LGHNA and CDR2 is YSLEER. Trimming removed 4 bases at V and 0 bases at J, with 14 bases between. CDR3 sequence: CASSPGVAYSTDTQYF. CDR3 in DNA: TGCGCCAGCAGCCCAGGCGTAGCCTATAGCACAGATACGCAGTATTTT.

In this sample, this clonotype turned up a few times. The chain carries TRBV20-1 and TRBJ1-4; D remains unclear. The CDR3 is 13 amino acids. The V end lost 0 bases, the J end lost 8 bases, and 10 bases lay between the germline ends. CDR1 and CDR2 (germline): DFQATT, SNEGSKA (reference sequence). The CDR3, as DNA: TGCAGTGCTAGAGATACAAATAGGGAAAAACTGTTTTTT. Its protein is CSARDTNREKLFF.

Only a few counts were recorded for this clonotype. This sequence joins TRBV18 and TRBJ2-7; D is unclear. CDR1 is KGHSH and CDR2 is LQKENI in the germline V gene. The CDR3 length is 13 residues. The V end was cut by 4 bases, the J end by 2 bases, with 9 bases between. The chain's CDR3 is CASSRAETYEQYF. The CDR3 bases are TGTGCCAGCTCACGGGCAGAAACCTACGAGCAGTACTTC.

This clonotype showed up just a few times. V usage is TRBV19 and J usage is TRBJ2-7; maybe TRBD1 (6 bases). This CDR3 spans 15 amino acids. Germline-derived CDR1 and CDR2 are LNHDA and SQIVND (reference sequence). Deletions cut 3 bases from V and 0 bases from J, with 12 bases between. CDR3 residues: CASSMTGLTSYEQYF. The CDR3 nucleotides are TGTGCCAGTAGTATGACAGGCTTAACCTCCTACGAGCAGTACTTC.

This clonotype was seen more than once but under ten times. The chain is built from TRBV19 and TRBJ2-7; unclear D gene. This CDR3 is built from 11 residues. Germline V gene data show CDR1 as LNHDA and CDR2 as SQIVND (reference sequence). The ends were cut back, 5 bases at V and 7 bases at J, with 9 bases in the middle. CDR3 in amino acids: CASSGREEQYF. The CDR3 nucleotides are TGTGCCAGTAGTGGACGAGAGGAGCAGTACTTC.